Below are 30 T cell receptor beta chains sequenced from a single sample in a study of blood T cell repertoires in COVID-19 (dated by TCRdb to about 2020). Library preparation employed the immunoSEQ multiplex PCR assay. TCRdb mirrors the immuneACCESS table, restricted to in-frame sequences. Some clones are absent from its copies; in checked studies, under half trace to an unresolved V gene, and the reason for the others is unknown. The sample profile shows approximately 170,000 clones; around four fifths of them were found once. Of the sample, around 2% is held by the ten largest clones. The sample comprised peripheral blood. The source of these receptors is an elderly woman with acute or convalescent COVID-19.

The chain carries TRBV30 and TRBJ1-1, with D tentatively TRBD1 (5 bases). CDR1 is GTSNPN, CDR2 SVGIG, per germline (reference sequence). CDR3 length equals 12 residues. The chain's CDR3 is CARGRPNTEAFF. The CDR3 DNA reads as TGTGCAAGGGGCAGGCCGAACACTGAAGCTTTCTTT.

The chain recombines TRBV2 with TRBJ1-5, with D possibly being TRBD1 (5 bases). Per the germline V gene, CDR1 is SNHLY and CDR2 is FYNNEI. This CDR3 has 14 residues. The V and J ends lost 7 bases and 6 bases respectively, with 16 bases between them. The DNA for the CDR3 is TGTGCCAGCAAACCGGGGAGGGGTGGTCAGCCCCAGCATTTT. This sequence encodes CASKPGRGGQPQHF.

The V call is TRBV5-1, the J call TRBJ2-3; 12 bases agree with TRBD2. This CDR3 spans 17 amino acids. CDR1 SGHRS and CDR2 YFSETQ come from the germline V gene. The ends lost 4 bases at V and 0 bases at J; junction bases unmatched: 6. The CDR3 nucleotides read TGCGCCAGCAGCCCTAGCGGACTAGCGGGGAGCACAGATACGCAGTATTTT. Encoded protein: CASSPSGLAGSTDTQYF. Combining the CDR3 with reference TRBV5-1 and TRBJ2-3 gives the whole variable domain KAGVTQTPRYLIKTRGQQVTLSCSPISGHRSVSWYQQTPGQGLQFLFEYFSETQRNKGNFPGRFSGRQFSNSRSEMNVSTLELGDSALYLCASSPSGLAGSTDTQYFGPGTRLTVL.

The chain has TRBV9 and TRBJ2-1; D not resolved. In germline, CDR1 is SGDLS, CDR2 YYNGEE. V gave up 3 bases and J gave up 3 bases, with 10 bases separating them. The length of the CDR3 is 14 residues. The CDR3 protein is CASSAREFYNEQFF. In nucleotides, the CDR3 is TGTGCCAGCAGCGCCCGAGAGTTCTACAATGAGCAGTTCTTC.

V gene TRBV6-6 combines with J gene TRBJ1-5; a possible D gene is TRBD1 (6 bases). This CDR3 has 15 amino acids. V lost 1 base and J lost 1, with 8 bases in between. CDR1 MNHNY and CDR2 SVGAGI come from the germline V gene (reference sequence). CDR3 region: CASSYWQGSNQPQHF. The DNA for the CDR3 is TGTGCCAGCAGTTACTGGCAGGGGAGCAATCAGCCCCAGCATTTT.

V is TRBV9 and J is TRBJ1-4, with D possibly TRBD1 on 5 matching bases. Trimming stripped 4 bases from V and 5 bases from J, with 12 bases between. This CDR3 is 14 amino acids long. The germline gives CDR1 SGDLS, CDR2 YYNGEE. In DNA, the CDR3 is TGTGCCAGCAGCCCTACGACAGAAAATGAAAAACTGTTTTTT. Protein product: CASSPTTENEKLFF.

The V gene is TRBV3-1 (or the pseudogene TRBV3-2), the J gene TRBJ1-4, with D possibly matching TRBD1 (5 bases). Germline CDR1 is LGHDT and CDR2 is YNNKEL (reference sequence). This CDR3 region has 13 residues. Trimming removed 6 bases at V and 5 bases at J, with 10 bases between. In DNA form, the CDR3 reads TGTGCCAGCAGACGACAGAGCAATGAAAAACTGTTTTTT. This codes for CASRRQSNEKLFF.

The rearrangement joins TRBV6-5 to TRBJ2-5; 8 bases are a match to TRBD1. V gave up 10 bases and J gave up 7 bases; unmatched junction bases: 11. The germline gives CDR1 MNHEY, CDR2 SVGAGI. CDR3 size: 13 residues. The CDR3 DNA is TGTGCCACCCTAAAAGACAGGGGACGGACCCAGTACTTC. It yields the protein CATLKDRGRTQYF.

The chain employs TRBV18 and TRBJ2-2; no reliable D call. Germline V gene data show CDR1 as KGHSH and CDR2 as LQKENI. V lost 0 bases, J lost 4 bases, and 6 bases lay in between. The CDR3 runs 14 residues. The CDR3 DNA sequence: TGTGCCAGCTCACCACCAGGAGCCACCGGGGAGCTGTTTTTT. Amino acid sequence: CASSPPGATGELFF.

The chain recombines TRBV24-1 with TRBJ2-1, with 7 bases fitting TRBD2. The germline V gene encodes CDR1 KGHDR and CDR2 SFDVKD. V shed 4 bases and J 13 bases; nucleotides not matched to a gene: 9. The CDR3 has 13 residues. CDR3 bases: TGTGCCACCAGTGACCCGGGACTAATGGGCCAGTTCTTC. The encoded protein is CATSDPGLMGQFF.

This clone was recorded a few times. The chain recombines TRBV6-5 with TRBJ1-6, with 12 nucleotides matching TRBD1. Looked up from germline, CDR1 is MNHEY and CDR2 is SVGAGI. After removal of 4 bases from V and 9 bases from J, the junction contained 7 bases not matched to a gene. The CDR3 loop spans 16 amino acids. CDR3 sequence reads: CASSSSRDRGRSPLHF. The CDR3 DNA reads as TGTGCCAGCAGTTCGTCCCGGGACAGGGGGCGTTCACCCCTCCACTTT.

J is TRBJ1-2 and V is TRBV30; 10 positions agree with TRBD1. CDR3 size: 15 residues. V lost 1 base and J lost 7; bases outside the gene matches: 9. Germline V gives CDR1 GTSNPN, CDR2 SVGIG (reference sequence). CDR3 residues: CAWSGPDRGFFGYTF. DNA of the CDR3: TGTGCCTGGAGTGGACCGGACAGGGGGTTCTTTGGCTACACCTTC.

The chain links TRBV24-1 to TRBJ2-3; no clear D gene. The V end was cut by 4 bases, the J end by 0 bases, with 7 bases between. Germline V gives CDR1 KGHDR, CDR2 SFDVKD. The CDR3 spans 14 residues. The CDR3 loop reads CATSESVSTDTQYF. CDR3 DNA: TGTGCCACCAGTGAGTCAGTAAGCACAGATACGCAGTATTTT.

This clone was counted once. This chain connects TRBV4-2 to TRBJ1-4, with 9 bases lining up with TRBD1. Per germline, CDR1 LGHNA and CDR2 YNFKEQ. The ends lost 1 base at V and 2 bases at J; junction bases unmatched: 5. The CDR3 totals 17 residues. DNA of the CDR3: TGTGCCAGCAGCCAAGGCTCGGGACAGGGCACTAATGAAAAACTGTTTTTT. It is translated as CASSQGSGQGTNEKLFF.

This clone was recorded a few times. V and J are TRBV5-4 and TRBJ2-6, with 11 bases aligning to TRBD1. CDR1 SGHNT and CDR2 YYREEE come from the germline V gene (reference sequence). CDR3 length: 20 residues. The J segment lost 0 bases and the V segment lost 0 bases, leaving 8 bases of the junction unmatched. The CDR3 region has the DNA TGTGCCAGCAGCTTGGTGGGACAGGGGGTTTCACGCTCTGGGGCCAACGTCCTGACTTTC. Translating gives CASSLVGQGVSRSGANVLTF.

This clone was recorded only once. The rearrangement uses TRBV6-5 and TRBJ1-6; possible D gene TRBD1, 5 bases. The V gene lost 4 bases and the J gene lost 9 bases, with 13 bases spanning the gap. CDR3 size: 14 residues. CDR1 is MNHEY, CDR2 SVGAGI, per germline. The CDR3 sequence: CASSSQDRGSPLHF. CDR3 DNA sequence: TGTGCCAGCAGTTCACAGGATAGGGGTTCACCCCTCCACTTT.

This chain links TRBV5-5 with TRBJ2-7, with 7 bases lining up with TRBD1. Trimming took 4 bases from V and 3 from J; bases not matched to a gene: 13. CDR3 length: 16 residues. The germline V gene has CDR1 SGHKS and CDR2 YYEKEE (reference sequence). As DNA, the CDR3 is TGTGCCAGCAGCCGTAAGGGAACAGGGGAGAGCTACGAGCAGTACTTC. Amino acids: CASSRKGTGESYEQYF.

This clone has just a few counts. This chain uses TRBV14 with TRBJ2-1; 9 bases agree with TRBD1. This CDR3 has 16 amino acids. Germline CDR1 is SGHDN and CDR2 is FVKESK. Trimming took 2 bases from V and 4 from J; bases not matched to a gene: 6. The CDR3 here is CASSQIPGQGYNEQFF. CDR3 bases: TGTGCCAGCAGCCAAATACCGGGACAGGGATACAATGAGCAGTTCTTC.

Written as DNA, the CDR3 is TGCGCCAGCAGCCAACTTACAGGGACGGGGGAGACCCAGTACTTC. This encodes CASSQLTGTGETQYF. This chain links TRBV4-1 with TRBJ2-5; possibly TRBD1 for D (6 bases). The CDR3 loop spans 15 amino acids. Germline CDR1 MGHRA, CDR2 YSYEKL. Trimming removed 2 bases from V and 5 bases from J, with 15 bases in between.

The rearrangement uses TRBV5-4 and TRBJ2-3; 10 positions match TRBD1. This CDR3 contains 15 residues. The V gene end was trimmed by 4 bases and the J gene end by 2 bases; junction bases not matched to a gene: 4. Germline lookup yields CDR1 SGHNT and CDR2 YYREEE (reference sequence). CDR3 bases: TGTGCCAGCAGCGTGGACAGGGGGTACACAGATACGCAGTATTTT. Translated: CASSVDRGYTDTQYF.

There are many counts of this clone. The chain carries TRBV9 and TRBJ1-1; 7 bases match TRBD1. This CDR3 is built from 15 residues. The trim removed 0 bases at V and 3 bases at J, leaving 5 bases unmatched. Germline V gives CDR1 SGDLS, CDR2 YYNGEE. The CDR3 DNA reads as TGTGCCAGCAGCGTAGGAGAGGGGGCGGACACTGAAGCTTTCTTT. This sequence encodes CASSVGEGADTEAFF.

The V and J genes are TRBV5-4 and TRBJ1-2; 10 bases match TRBD1. Germline V lookup: CDR1 SGHNT, CDR2 YYREEE (reference sequence). This CDR3 contains 16 residues. The ends lost 4 bases at V and 0 bases at J; junction bases unmatched: 6. CDR3 in DNA: TGTGCCAGCAGCCGGGGACAGGGGAGTTCTAACTATGGCTACACCTTC. It translates to CASSRGQGSSNYGYTF.

The chain joins TRBV6-5 to TRBJ2-7; 11 positions match TRBD2. The ends lost 5 bases at V and 3 bases at J; junction bases unmatched: 3. CDR3 length: 14 amino acids. Germline V gene data show CDR1 as MNHEY and CDR2 as SVGAGI. The CDR3 bases are TGTGCCAGCAGTACACTAGCGGGGGACTACGAGCAGTACTTC. Protein product: CASSTLAGDYEQYF.

The rearrangement uses TRBV29-1 and TRBJ1-1, with no clear D. The length of the CDR3 is 10 residues. V lost 4 bases and J 4 bases, leaving 4 bases between the germline ends. The germline CDR1 and CDR2 sequences are SQVTM and ANQGSEA. This chain's CDR3 is CSVGATEAFF. For the CDR3, the DNA is TGCAGCGTTGGAGCCACTGAAGCTTTCTTT.

V usage is TRBV4-1 and J usage is TRBJ1-5; D is undetermined. The CDR3 contains 15 residues. V was cut by 0 bases and J by 5 bases, with 11 bases left in between. Germline CDR1 and CDR2: MGHRA and YSYEKL. The CDR3 sequence is CASSQDMGEYQPQHF. The CDR3 region has the DNA TGCGCCAGCAGCCAAGACATGGGAGAGTATCAGCCCCAGCATTTT.

The chain couples TRBV28 to TRBJ1-2, with 7 bases aligning to TRBD1. This CDR3 is built from 13 residues. With 10 bases clipped from V and 4 bases from J, the junction kept 9 bases outside the gene matches. Germline V lookup: CDR1 MDHEN, CDR2 SYDVKM. CDR3 DNA sequence: TGTGCCACCTGGACAGGCCTCTCCTATGGCTACACCTTC. It translates to CATWTGLSYGYTF.

The V gene is TRBV5-4, the J gene TRBJ2-2; 12 positions agree with TRBD2. V gave up 0 bases and J gave up 6 bases; unmatched junction bases: 9. Germline V gives CDR1 SGHNT, CDR2 YYREEE (reference sequence). The CDR3 totals 18 residues. The CDR3 DNA follows: TGTGCCAGCAGCTTGGGAACTAGCGGGGGGCTATCCCCCGGGGAGCTGTTTTTT. Residues: CASSLGTSGGLSPGELFF.

The rearrangement joins TRBV5-4 to TRBJ2-5; 7 bases map to TRBD2. The CDR3 has 15 residues. Germline V gene data show CDR1 as SGHNT and CDR2 as YYREEE (reference sequence). V was clipped by 1 base and J by 5 bases; unmatched bases: 8. CDR3 in amino acids: CASSLYPSGGETQYF. The CDR3 DNA is TGTGCCAGCAGCTTGTATCCCTCGGGAGGCGAGACCCAGTACTTC.

V gene TRBV6-4 combines with J gene TRBJ2-1; D is perhaps TRBD2 (5 bases). There are 16 residues in the CDR3. The germline V gene has CDR1 MRHNA and CDR2 SNTAGT. Trimming removed 5 bases at V and 8 bases at J, with 22 bases between. The CDR3 sequence is CASSRRQRAFGDEQFF. CDR3 bases: TGTGCCAGCAGTAGACGGCAGAGGGCATTTGGGGATGAGCAGTTCTTC.

V is TRBV28 and J is TRBJ2-7, with 9 positions matching TRBD2. CDR3 length: 15 amino acids. Germline V gives CDR1 MDHEN, CDR2 SYDVKM. The V gene end was trimmed by 2 bases and the J gene end by 2 bases; junction bases not matched to a gene: 4. CDR3 residues: CASSLASGAAYEQYF. The CDR3 nucleotides are TGTGCCAGCAGTTTAGCTAGCGGGGCAGCCTACGAGCAGTACTTC.